This T cell receptor (beta chain) was captured in a study of Ad26.COV2.S vaccination and SARS-CoV-2 variants. Here immunoSEQ multiplex PCR was the method, and the copy in TCRdb shows in-frame clones only, minus some. The data contain about 480,000 clones, 87% of them singletons. The CDR3 length is 16 residues. Per germline, CDR1 MNHEY and CDR2 SMNVEV (reference sequence). The V and J ends lost 3 bases and 1 base, in that order; junction bases with no gene match: 6. The treatment here: about 20 received Ad26.COV2.S at low or high dose, single or two shots; 5 received placebo; per-sample allocation not given. Samples came from day 63 after the first vaccine or placebo injection.

This sequence was found in a person aged 18-60 years who received the Ad26.COV2.S COVID-19 vaccine or a placebo. Material: peripheral blood, obtained in a trial of Ad26.COV2.S vaccine versus placebo. The V gene is TRBV27, the J gene TRBJ2-3; TRBD2 matches 8 bases. CDR3: CASSFGLAGGTDTQYF. CDR3 nucleotides: TGTGCCAGCAGTTTTGGGCTAGCGGGCGGCACAGATACGCAGTATTTT.